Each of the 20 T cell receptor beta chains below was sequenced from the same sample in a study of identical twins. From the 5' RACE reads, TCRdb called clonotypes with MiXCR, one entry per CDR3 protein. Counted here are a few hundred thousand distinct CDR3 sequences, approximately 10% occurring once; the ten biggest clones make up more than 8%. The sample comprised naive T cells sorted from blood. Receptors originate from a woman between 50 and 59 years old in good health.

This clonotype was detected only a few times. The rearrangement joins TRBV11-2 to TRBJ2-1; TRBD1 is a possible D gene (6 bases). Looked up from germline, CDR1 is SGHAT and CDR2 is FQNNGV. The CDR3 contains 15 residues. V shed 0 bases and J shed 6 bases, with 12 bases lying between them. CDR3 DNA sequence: TGTGCCAGCAGCTTAGATATAGGACAGTCCAATGAGCAGTTCTTC. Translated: CASSLDIGQSNEQFF.

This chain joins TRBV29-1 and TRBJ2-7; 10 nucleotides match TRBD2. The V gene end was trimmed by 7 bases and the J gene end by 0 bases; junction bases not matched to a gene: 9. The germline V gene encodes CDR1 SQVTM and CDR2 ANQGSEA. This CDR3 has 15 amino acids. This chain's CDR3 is CSAATGLANSYEQYF. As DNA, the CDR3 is TGCAGCGCCGCCACGGGACTAGCGAACTCCTACGAGCAGTACTTC.

The DNA for the CDR3 is TGTGCCAGCAGTTACGCCAGGGGGGGTGAGCAGTTCTTC. Translated: CASSYARGGEQFF. The chain carries TRBV6-5 and TRBJ2-1, with D perhaps TRBD1 or TRBD2 (7 bases each). The germline V gene encodes CDR1 MNHEY and CDR2 SVGAGI. The V end lost 2 bases, the J end lost 9 bases, and 11 bases lay between the germline ends. The CDR3 runs 13 residues.

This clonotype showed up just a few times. CDR3 sequence: CASSPGDLGQFEAFF. The DNA for the CDR3 is TGTGCCAGCAGTCCAGGCGATTTGGGTCAGTTTGAAGCTTTCTTT. The chain has TRBV12-3 or TRBV12-4 and TRBJ1-1; D remains ambiguous. The CDR3 runs to 15 residues. V was trimmed by 5 bases and J by 7 bases, leaving 20 bases between them.

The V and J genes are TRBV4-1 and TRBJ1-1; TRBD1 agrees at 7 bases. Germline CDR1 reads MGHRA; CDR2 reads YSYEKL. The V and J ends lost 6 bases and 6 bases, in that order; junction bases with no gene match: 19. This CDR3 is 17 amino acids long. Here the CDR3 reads CASSLRTGPGYVAEAFF. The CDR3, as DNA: TGCGCCAGCAGTCTCAGGACAGGCCCGGGCTATGTCGCTGAAGCTTTCTTT.

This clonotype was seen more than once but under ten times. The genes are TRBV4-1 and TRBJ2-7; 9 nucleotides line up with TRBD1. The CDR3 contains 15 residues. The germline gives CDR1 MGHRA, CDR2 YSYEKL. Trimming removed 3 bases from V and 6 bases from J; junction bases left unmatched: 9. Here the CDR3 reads CASSQNRDRVGEQYF. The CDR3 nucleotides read TGCGCCAGCAGCCAGAACCGGGACAGGGTAGGCGAGCAGTACTTC.

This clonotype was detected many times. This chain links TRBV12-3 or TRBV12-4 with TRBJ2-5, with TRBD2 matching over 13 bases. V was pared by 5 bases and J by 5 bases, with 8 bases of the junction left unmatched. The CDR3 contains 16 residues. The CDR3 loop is CASSRGTSGIKETQYF. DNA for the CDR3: TGTGCCAGCAGTCGCGGGACTAGCGGGATTAAGGAGACCCAGTACTTC.

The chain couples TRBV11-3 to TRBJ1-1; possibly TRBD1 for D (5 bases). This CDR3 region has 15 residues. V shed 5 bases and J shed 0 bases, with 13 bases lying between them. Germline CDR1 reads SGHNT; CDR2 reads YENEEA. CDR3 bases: TGTGCCAGCAGCCGGGTGGGGGGACTGAACACTGAAGCTTTCTTT. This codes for CASSRVGGLNTEAFF.

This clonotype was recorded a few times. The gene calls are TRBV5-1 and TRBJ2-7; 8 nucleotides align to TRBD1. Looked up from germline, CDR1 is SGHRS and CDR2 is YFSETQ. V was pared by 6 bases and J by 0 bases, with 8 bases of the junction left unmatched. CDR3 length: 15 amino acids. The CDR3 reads CASTQWTGSSYEQYF. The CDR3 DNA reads TGCGCCAGCACCCAATGGACAGGGAGCTCCTACGAGCAGTACTTC.

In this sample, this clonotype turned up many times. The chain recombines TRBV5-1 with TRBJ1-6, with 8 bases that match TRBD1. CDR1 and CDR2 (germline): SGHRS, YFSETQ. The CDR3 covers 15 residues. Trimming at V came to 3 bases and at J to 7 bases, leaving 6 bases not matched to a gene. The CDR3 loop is CASSSSGTGNSPLHF. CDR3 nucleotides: TGCGCCAGCAGCTCATCCGGGACAGGAAATTCACCCCTCCACTTT.

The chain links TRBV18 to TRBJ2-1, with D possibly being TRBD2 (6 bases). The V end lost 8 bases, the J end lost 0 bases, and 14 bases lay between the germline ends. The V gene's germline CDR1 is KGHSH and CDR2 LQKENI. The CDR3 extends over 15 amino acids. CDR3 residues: CASSPRESSYNEQFF. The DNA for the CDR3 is TGTGCCAGCAGCCCCCGGGAGAGCTCCTACAATGAGCAGTTCTTC.

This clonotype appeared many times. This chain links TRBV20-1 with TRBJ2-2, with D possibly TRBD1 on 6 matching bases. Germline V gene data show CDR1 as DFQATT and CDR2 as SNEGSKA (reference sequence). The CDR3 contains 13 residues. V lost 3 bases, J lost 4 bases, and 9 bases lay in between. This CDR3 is CSARLRGTGELFF. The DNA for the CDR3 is TGCAGTGCTAGGCTCAGGGGCACCGGGGAGCTGTTTTTT.

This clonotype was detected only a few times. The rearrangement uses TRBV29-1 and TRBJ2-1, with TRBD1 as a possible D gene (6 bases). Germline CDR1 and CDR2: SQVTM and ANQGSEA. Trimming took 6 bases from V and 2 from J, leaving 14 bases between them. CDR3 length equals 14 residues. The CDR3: CSVWTAKTYNEQFF. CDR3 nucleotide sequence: TGCAGCGTCTGGACAGCGAAAACCTACAATGAGCAGTTCTTC.

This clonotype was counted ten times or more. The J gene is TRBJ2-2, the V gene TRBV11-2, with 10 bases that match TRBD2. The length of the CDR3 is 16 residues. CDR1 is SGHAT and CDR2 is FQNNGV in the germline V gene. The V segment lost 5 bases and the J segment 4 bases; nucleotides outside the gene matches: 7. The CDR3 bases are TGTGCCAGCAGCATTGGACTAGCGGATCTCACCGGGGAGCTGTTTTTT. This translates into CASSIGLADLTGELFF.

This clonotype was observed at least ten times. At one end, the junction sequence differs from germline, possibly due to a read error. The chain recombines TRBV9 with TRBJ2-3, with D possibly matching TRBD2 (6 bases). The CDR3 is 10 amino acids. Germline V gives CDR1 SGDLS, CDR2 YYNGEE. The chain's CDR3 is CASSAGGLTF. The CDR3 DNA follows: TGTGCCAGCAGCGCCGGGGGACTCACCTTT.

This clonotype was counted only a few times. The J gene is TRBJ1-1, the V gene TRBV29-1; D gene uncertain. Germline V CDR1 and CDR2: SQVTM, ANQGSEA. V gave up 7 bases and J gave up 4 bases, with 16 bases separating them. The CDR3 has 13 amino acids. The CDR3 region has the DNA TGCAGCGCACTGCCGGGGTTTGCCACTGAAGCTTTCTTT. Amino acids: CSALPGFATEAFF. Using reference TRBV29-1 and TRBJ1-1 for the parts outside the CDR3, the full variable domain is SAVISQKPSRDICQRGTSLTIQCQVDSQVTMMFWYRQQPGQSLTLIATANQGSEATYESGFVIDKFPISRPNLTFSTLTVSNMSPEDSSIYLCSALPGFATEAFFGQGTRLTVV.

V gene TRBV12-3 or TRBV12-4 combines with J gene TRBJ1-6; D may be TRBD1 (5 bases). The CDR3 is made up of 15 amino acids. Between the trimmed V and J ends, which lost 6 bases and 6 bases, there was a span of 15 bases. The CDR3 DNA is TGTGCCAGCAGAGGGACGGGAACAACTAATTCACCCCTCCACTTT. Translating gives CASRGTGTTNSPLHF.

The DNA of the CDR3 is TGTGCCAGCAGGACCCTCAAAGAACGTAATGAAAAACTGTTTTTT. Translation: CASRTLKERNEKLFF. The V call is TRBV28, the J call TRBJ1-4; no clear D. Germline V CDR1 and CDR2: MDHEN, SYDVKM. V gave up 6 bases and J gave up 4 bases, with 15 bases separating them. There are 15 residues in the CDR3.

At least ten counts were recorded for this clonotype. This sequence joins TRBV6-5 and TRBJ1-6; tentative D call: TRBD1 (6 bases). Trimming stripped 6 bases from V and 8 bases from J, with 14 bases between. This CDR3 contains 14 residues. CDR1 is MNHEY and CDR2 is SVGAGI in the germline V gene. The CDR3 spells CASRFRGGYSPLHF. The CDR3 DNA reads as TGTGCCAGCAGATTCAGGGGAGGATATTCACCCCTCCACTTT.

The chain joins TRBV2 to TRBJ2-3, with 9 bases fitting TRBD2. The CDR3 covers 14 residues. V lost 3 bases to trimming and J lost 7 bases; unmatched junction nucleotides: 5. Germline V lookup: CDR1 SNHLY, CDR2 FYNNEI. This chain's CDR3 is CASSEDSGGYTQYF. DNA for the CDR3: TGTGCCAGCAGTGAGGATAGCGGGGGATATACGCAGTATTTT.